This T cell receptor (beta chain) was identified during a study of shared clonotypes between healthy human individuals. Assay used: immunoSEQ multiplex PCR; TCRdb lists only in-frame clones, some missing. This sample carries some 1,900,000 clones, about 95% of them seen once, and the ten largest clones take 1.2%. Study-level findings and limits: Memory subsets generally showed smaller estimated richness than naive subsets did.

The CDR3 is 15 residues long. Trimming shortened V by 0 bases and J by 2 bases, and 8 bases separated the two germline ends. Germline V gene lookup returns CDR1 MGHRA and CDR2 YSYEKL. Naive CD8 cells were CD45RO-negative, positively selected for CCR7, excluding terminally differentiated effector memory CD45RA+ cells. As for this clone: The antigen remains unidentified.

The specimen sequenced was naive CD8+ T cells sorted from blood. J is TRBJ1-3 and V is TRBV4-1, with D hard to call. This clonotype was obtained from a young man in good health. The CDR3, as DNA: TGCGCCAGCAGCCAAGATCAGAGGGCTGGAAACACCATATATTTT. Protein: CASSQDQRAGNTIYF.